The clone carrying this TCR beta chain was counted at least ten times. What it binds is unknown. J was trimmed by 3 bases and V by 5 bases; bases with no gene match: 6. CDR3 size: 15 residues. Germline values: CDR1 SGHVS, CDR2 FNYEAQ. Individual cDNA molecules received unique molecular identifiers during library preparation. TCRdb recomputed calls from the 5' RACE reads with MiXCR, one row per CDR3 protein. The table shows around 77,000 distinct CDR3 sequences, with about 5% occurring only once. The sample originates from a study of early T cells in non-severe SARS-CoV-2 infection. Overall study: Chains from this unsorted whole-blood bulk RNA could not be paired.

General observations from the study: VDJdb-based matching was biased toward anti-spike CD8 responses and missed private and CD4 specificities.

The chain couples TRBV7-6 to TRBJ2-7; 11 nucleotides align to TRBD2. The sequence derives from an adult who was a healthcare worker with PCR-confirmed SARS-CoV-2 infection or an uninfected control (not recorded which). Specimen: whole blood, collected at baseline. CDR3 protein: CASSPTSGSFYEQYF. In DNA form, the CDR3 reads TGTGCCAGCAGCCCTACTAGCGGGAGCTTCTACGAGCAGTACTTC.